These T cell receptor beta chains were read from a single sample in a study of T cells in Graves' hyperthyroidism and ophthalmopathy. TCRdb re-analysed the multiplex PCR reads in MiXCR, keeping a single row per CDR3 protein. The table records more than 650,000 distinct CDR3 sequences, approximately 14% of them present only once. Sequencing was done on a sample of blood. These receptors were collected from a woman under 30 with Graves' hyperthyroidism. The CDR3 runs from the conserved cysteine through the conserved F or W. Fields, in order: clone size, J gene, V gene, D gene, CDR3 DNA, CDR3 protein. D genes are given only for firm matches. Clone size is not always given. Where it is, it says once, few, many or a class for expanded clones.

many TRBJ1-2 TRBV6-2/TRBV6-3 . TGTGCCAGCAGTTACCAGGAGGGGCATGGCTACACCTTC CASSYQEGHGYTF
many TRBJ1-1 TRBV11-2 . TGTGCCAGCAGATTGAGCACTGGTACCACTGAAGCTTTCTTT CASRLSTGTTEAFF
many TRBJ1-5 TRBV7-8 . TGTGCCAGCAGCTTTGGGAATCAGCCCCAGCATTTT CASSFGNQPQHF
many TRBJ2-7 TRBV30 . TGTGCCTGGAGTGTACCGGGACACAGATACGAGCAGTACTTC CAWSVPGHRYEQYF
. TRBJ2-2 TRBV4-1 . TGCGCCAGCAGCCGAATGTTTGGGCGGGGAAACACCGGGGAGCTGTTTTTT CASSRMFGRGNTGELFF
few TRBJ2-3 TRBV7-3 TRBD2 TGTGCCAGCAGCCTAAGGGCTAGCGGGATGGGGGTGAGCACAGATACGCAGTATTTT CASSLRASGMGVSTDTQYF
. TRBJ2-3 TRBV24-1 TRBD1 TGTGCCACCCCCCTCGGACGGGATAGGGGGCTAGAAACAGATACGCAGTATTTT CATPLGRDRGLETDTQYF
many TRBJ2-5 TRBV28 . TGTGCCAGCAGTTTAACAGGATGGGAGACCCAGTACTTC CASSLTGWETQYF
many TRBJ1-1 TRBV30 . TGTGCCTGGAGTGTGTATGGGCGCTACCGGGCTTTCTTT CAWSVYGRYRAFF
many TRBJ2-7 TRBV7-3 . TGTGCCAGCAAGGGCGGGGTGGGCTACGAGCAGTACTTC CASKGGVGYEQYF
many TRBJ2-7 TRBV30 . TGTGCCTGGAGTGTTCGCAGGGGTTCGGAGCAGTACTTC CAWSVRRGSEQYF